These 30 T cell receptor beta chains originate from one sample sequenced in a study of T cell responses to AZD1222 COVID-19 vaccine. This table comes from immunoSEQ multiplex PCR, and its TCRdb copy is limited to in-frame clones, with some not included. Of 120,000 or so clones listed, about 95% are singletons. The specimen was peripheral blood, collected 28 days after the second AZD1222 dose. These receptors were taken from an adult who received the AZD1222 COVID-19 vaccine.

CDR3 amino acids: CASSGGTGSYTEAFF. In DNA form, the CDR3 reads TGTGCCAGCAGCGGAGGGACAGGGAGTTACACTGAAGCTTTCTTT. The chain has TRBV11-2 and TRBJ1-1; TRBD1 matches at 9 bases. This CDR3 comprises 15 residues. Unmatched junction bases numbered 7, after V lost 5 bases and J lost 3 bases. In germline, CDR1 is SGHAT, CDR2 FQNNGV.

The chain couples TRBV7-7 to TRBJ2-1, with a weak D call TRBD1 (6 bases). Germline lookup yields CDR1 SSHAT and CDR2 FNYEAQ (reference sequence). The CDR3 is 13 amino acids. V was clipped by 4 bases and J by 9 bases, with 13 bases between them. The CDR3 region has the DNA TGTGCCAGCAGCTCGAGACAGGATTCTGAGCAGTTCTTC. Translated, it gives CASSSRQDSEQFF.

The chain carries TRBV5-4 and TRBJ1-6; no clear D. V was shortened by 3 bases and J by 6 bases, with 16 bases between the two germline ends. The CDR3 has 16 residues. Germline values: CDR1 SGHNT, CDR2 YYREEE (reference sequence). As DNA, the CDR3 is TGTGCCAGCAGCTCCCTAACTGACTATGTTAATTCACCCCTCCACTTT. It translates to CASSSLTDYVNSPLHF. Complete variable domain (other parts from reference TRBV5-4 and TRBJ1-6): ETGVTQSPTHLIKTRGQQVTLRCSSQSGHNTVSWYQQALGQGPQFIFQYYREEENGRGNFPPRFSGLQFPNYSSELNVNALELDDSALYLCASSSLTDYVNSPLHFGNGTRLTVT.

CDR3 DNA sequence: TGTGCCAGCAGCCCCTGGACAGGACACACCGGGGAGCTGTTTTTT. Encoded protein: CASSPWTGHTGELFF. The chain carries TRBV7-8 and TRBJ2-2; TRBD1 matches at 7 bases. The CDR3 is made up of 15 amino acids. V lost 5 bases, J lost 3 bases, and 6 bases stayed unmatched. Germline CDR1 reads SGHVS; CDR2 reads FQNEAQ.

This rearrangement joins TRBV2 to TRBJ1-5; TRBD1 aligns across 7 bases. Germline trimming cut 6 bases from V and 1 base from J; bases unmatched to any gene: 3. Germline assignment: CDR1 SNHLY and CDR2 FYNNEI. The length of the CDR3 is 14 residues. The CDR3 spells CASRGTASNQPQHF. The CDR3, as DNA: TGTGCCAGCAGGGGGACAGCCAGCAATCAGCCCCAGCATTTT.

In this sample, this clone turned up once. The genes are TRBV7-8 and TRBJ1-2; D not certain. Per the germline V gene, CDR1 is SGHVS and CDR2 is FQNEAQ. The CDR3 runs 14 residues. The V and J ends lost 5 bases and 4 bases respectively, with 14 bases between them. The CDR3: CASSPREGSYGYTF. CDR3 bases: TGTGCCAGCAGCCCTAGGGAGGGTAGCTATGGCTACACCTTC.

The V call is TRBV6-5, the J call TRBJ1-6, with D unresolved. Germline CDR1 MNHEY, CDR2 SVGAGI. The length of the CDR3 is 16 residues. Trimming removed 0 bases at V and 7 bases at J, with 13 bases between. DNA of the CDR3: TGTGCCAGCAGTTACTCGTGGACCGTTGAGAATTCACCCCTCCACTTT. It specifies CASSYSWTVENSPLHF.

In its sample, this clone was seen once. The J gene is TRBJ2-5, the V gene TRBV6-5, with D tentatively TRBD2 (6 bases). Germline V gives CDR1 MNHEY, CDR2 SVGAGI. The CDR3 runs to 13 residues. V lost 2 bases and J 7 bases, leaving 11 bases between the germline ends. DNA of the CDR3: TGTGCCAGCAGTTACACCCCCGGGGGGACCCAGTACTTC. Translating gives CASSYTPGGTQYF.

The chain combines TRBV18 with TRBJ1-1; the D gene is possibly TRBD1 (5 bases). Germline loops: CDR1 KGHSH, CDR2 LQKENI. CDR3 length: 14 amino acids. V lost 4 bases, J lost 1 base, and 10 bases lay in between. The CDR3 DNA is TGTGCCAGCTCACGTGGGGCCGGGAACACTGAAGCTTTCTTT. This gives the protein CASSRGAGNTEAFF.

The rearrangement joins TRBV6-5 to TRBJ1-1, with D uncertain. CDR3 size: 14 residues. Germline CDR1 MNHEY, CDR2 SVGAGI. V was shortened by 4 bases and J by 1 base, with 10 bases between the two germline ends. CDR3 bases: TGTGCCAGCAGTTTAAGGCAGCCGAACACTGAAGCTTTCTTT. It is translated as CASSLRQPNTEAFF.

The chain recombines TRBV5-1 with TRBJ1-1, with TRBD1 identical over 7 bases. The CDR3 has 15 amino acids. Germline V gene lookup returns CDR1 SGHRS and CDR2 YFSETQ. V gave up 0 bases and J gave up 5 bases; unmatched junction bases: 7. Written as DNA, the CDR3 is TGCGCCAGCAGCTTGGCCCGGGCAGGGGGTACTGAAGCTTTCTTT. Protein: CASSLARAGGTEAFF.

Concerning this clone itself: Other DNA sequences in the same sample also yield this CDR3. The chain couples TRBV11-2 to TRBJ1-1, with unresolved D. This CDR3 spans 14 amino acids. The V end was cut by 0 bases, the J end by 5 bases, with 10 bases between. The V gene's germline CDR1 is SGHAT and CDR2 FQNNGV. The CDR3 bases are TGTGCCAGCAGCTTAGATCGGGCGGGTACTGAAGCTTTCTTT. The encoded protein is CASSLDRAGTEAFF.

The CDR3 bases are TGTGCCAGCAGCTTGTTTTCAGGGGAGGCTGGCTACACCTTC. It translates to CASSLFSGEAGYTF. The chain joins TRBV5-6 to TRBJ1-2; a possible D gene is TRBD1 (6 bases). Trimming removed 1 base from V and 7 bases from J, with 14 bases in between. Germline V gives CDR1 SGHDT, CDR2 YYEEEE. The CDR3 length is 14 residues.

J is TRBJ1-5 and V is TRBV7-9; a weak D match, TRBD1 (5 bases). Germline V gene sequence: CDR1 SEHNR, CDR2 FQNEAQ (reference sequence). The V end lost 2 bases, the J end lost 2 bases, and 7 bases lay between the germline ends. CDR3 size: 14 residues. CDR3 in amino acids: CASSLRGGNQPQHF. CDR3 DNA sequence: TGTGCCAGCAGCTTAAGGGGCGGCAATCAGCCCCAGCATTTT. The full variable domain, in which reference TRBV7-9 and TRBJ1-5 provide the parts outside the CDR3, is DTGVSQNPRHKITKRGQNVTFRCDPISEHNRLYWYRQTLGQGPEFLTYFQNEAQLEKSRLLSDRFSAERPKGSFSTLEIQRTEQGDSAMYLCASSLRGGNQPQHFGDGTRLSIL.

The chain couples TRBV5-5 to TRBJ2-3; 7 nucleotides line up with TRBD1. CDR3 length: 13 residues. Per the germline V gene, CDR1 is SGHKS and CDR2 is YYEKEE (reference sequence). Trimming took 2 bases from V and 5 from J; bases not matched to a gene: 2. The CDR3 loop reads CASSLTGEDTQYF. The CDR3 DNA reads TGTGCCAGCAGCTTAACAGGGGAAGATACGCAGTATTTT. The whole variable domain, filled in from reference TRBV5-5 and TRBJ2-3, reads DAGVTQSPTHLIKTRGQQVTLRCSPISGHKSVSWYQQVLGQGPQFIFQYYEKEERGRGNFPDRFSARQFPNYSSELNVNALLLGDSALYLCASSLTGEDTQYFGPGTRLTVL.

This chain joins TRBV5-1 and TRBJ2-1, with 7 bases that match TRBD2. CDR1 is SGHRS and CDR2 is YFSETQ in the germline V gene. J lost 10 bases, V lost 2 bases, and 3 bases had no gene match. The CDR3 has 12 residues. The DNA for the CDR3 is TGCGCCAGCAGCTTTTGGGAGGGAGAGCAGTTCTTC. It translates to CASSFWEGEQFF. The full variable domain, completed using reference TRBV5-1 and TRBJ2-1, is KAGVTQTPRYLIKTRGQQVTLSCSPISGHRSVSWYQQTPGQGLQFLFEYFSETQRNKGNFPGRFSGRQFSNSRSEMNVSTLELGDSALYLCASSFWEGEQFFGPGTRLTVL.

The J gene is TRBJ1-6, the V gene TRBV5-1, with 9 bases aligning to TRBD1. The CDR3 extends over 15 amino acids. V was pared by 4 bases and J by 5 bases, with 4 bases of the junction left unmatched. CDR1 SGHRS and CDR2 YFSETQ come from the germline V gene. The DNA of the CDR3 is TGCGCCAGCAGCCAGAGGGACAGGGATAATTCACCCCTCCACTTT. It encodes CASSQRDRDNSPLHF.

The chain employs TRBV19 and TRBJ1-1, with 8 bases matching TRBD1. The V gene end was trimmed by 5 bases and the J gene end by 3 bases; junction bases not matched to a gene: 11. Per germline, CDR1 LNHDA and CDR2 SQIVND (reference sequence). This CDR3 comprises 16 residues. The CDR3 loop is CASSATLLQGDTEAFF. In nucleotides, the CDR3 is TGTGCCAGTAGTGCCACACTCCTACAGGGGGACACTGAAGCTTTCTTT.

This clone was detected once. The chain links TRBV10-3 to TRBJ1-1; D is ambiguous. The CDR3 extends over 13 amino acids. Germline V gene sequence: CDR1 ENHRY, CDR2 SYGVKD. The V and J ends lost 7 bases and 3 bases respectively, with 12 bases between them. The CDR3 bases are TGTGCCATCAAGACCCAGGAGGACACTGAAGCTTTCTTT. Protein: CAIKTQEDTEAFF.

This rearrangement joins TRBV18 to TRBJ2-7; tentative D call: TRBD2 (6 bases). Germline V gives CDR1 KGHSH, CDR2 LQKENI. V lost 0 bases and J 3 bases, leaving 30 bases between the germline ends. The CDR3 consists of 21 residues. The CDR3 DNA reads TGTGCCAGCTCACCACCCTTAAACTATCGGGACTGGGGCCGCCTAATCTACGAGCAGTACTTC. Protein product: CASSPPLNYRDWGRLIYEQYF.

CDR3 sequence (DNA): TGTGCCAGCAGCAGGGGTCCCGACAATGAAAAACTGTTTTTT. It yields the protein CASSRGPDNEKLFF. The chain uses TRBV9 and TRBJ1-4; D may be TRBD1 (5 bases). With 4 bases removed from V and 5 bases from J, the gap between germline ends came to 12 bases. The germline gives CDR1 SGDLS, CDR2 YYNGEE. The CDR3 is 14 amino acids.

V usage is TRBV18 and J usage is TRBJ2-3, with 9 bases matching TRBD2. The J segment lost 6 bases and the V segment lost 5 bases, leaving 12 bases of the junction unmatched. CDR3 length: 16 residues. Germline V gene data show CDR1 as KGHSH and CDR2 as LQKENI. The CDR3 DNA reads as TGTGCCAGCTCATCGTCTGGCGGGGGGGCCCGGGATACGCAGTATTTT. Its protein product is CASSSSGGGARDTQYF.

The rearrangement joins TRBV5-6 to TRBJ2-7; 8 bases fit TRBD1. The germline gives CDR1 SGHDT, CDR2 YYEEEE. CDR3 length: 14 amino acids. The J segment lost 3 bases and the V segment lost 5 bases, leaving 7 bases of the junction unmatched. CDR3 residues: CASRSGQGLYEQYF. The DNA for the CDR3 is TGTGCCAGCAGGAGTGGACAGGGTCTCTACGAGCAGTACTTC.

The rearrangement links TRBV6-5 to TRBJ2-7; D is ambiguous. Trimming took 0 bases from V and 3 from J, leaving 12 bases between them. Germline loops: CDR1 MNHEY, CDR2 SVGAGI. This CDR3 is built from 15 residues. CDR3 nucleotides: TGTGCCAGCAGTTACTCAGACACATCCCGCTACGAGCAGTACTTC. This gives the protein CASSYSDTSRYEQYF.

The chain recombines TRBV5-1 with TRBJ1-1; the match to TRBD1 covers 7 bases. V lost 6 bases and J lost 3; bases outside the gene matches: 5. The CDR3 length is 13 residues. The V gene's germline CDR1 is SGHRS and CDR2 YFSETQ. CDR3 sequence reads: CASTRDSHTEAFF. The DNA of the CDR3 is TGCGCCAGCACCAGGGACAGTCACACTGAAGCTTTCTTT.

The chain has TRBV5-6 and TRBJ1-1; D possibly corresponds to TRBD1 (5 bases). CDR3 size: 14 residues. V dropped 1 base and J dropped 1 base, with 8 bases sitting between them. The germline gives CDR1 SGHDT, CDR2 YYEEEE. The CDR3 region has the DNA TGTGCCAGCAGCTTGACCGACAGGAACACTGAAGCTTTCTTT. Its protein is CASSLTDRNTEAFF.

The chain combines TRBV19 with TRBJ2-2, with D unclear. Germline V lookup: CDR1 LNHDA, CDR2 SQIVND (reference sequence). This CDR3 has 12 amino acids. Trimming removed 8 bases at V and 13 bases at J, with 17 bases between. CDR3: CASSQVSQALFF. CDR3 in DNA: TGTGCCAGTTCCCAGGTTTCTCAGGCGCTGTTTTTT.

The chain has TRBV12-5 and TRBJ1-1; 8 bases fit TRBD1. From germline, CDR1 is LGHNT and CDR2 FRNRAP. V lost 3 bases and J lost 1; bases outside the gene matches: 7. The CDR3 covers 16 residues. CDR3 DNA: TGTGCTAGTGGTTTCAAACCGGGACAGGAGAACACTGAAGCTTTCTTT. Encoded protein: CASGFKPGQENTEAFF.

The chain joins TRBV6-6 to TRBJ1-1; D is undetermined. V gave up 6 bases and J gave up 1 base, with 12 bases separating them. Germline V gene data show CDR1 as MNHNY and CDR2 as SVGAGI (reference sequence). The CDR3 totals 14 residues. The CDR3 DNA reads TGTGCCAGCAGGCGGCTGGCAACGAACACTGAAGCTTTCTTT. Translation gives CASRRLATNTEAFF.

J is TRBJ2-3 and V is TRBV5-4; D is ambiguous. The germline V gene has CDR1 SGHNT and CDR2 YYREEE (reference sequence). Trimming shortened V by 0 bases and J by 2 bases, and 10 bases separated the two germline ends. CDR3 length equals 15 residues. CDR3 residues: CASSLDQTFTDTQYF. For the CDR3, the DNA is TGTGCCAGCAGCTTGGACCAGACCTTCACAGATACGCAGTATTTT.